The 16 T cell receptor beta chains below all came from one sample that was sequenced in a study of regulatory T cells in long-lasting Graves disease (dated by TCRdb to the early 2020s). The sample's time point label, decoded: newly diagnosed GD, antithyroid drugs for less than 3 months. For both TCR sequencing and RNA sequencing, RNA was extracted from PBMCs in TRIzol. Libraries were made using multiplex PCR. For sequencing, an Illumina HiSeq 4000 was employed. iRepertoire HTBI primers and Arm-PCR amplification of CDR3 regions were used to construct TCR beta libraries. Using fastp trimming at Q25 and MiXCR clonotype assembly, TCRdb reanalyzed the public sequencing data and kept in-frame beta chains. Each CDR3 protein appears once, grouped with its most common genes and DNA. The sample table records 500,000 or so distinct CDR3 sequences; roughly 15% of these occur just once. The biggest ten clones account for 12% of the sample.

This sample was shared with a second study, whose subject was T cells in Graves' hyperthyroidism and ophthalmopathy.

The sequenced sample was peripheral blood mononuclear cells (PBMCs), obtained at new diagnosis, from a patient treated with antithyroid drugs. Receptors originate from a man aged 40-50 years with Graves disease. Donor details come from another sample of the same person, matched by shared clones.

This clonotype was seen ten or more times. The V gene is TRBV14, the J gene TRBJ2-1; D tentatively reads TRBD1 or TRBD2 (6 bases each). Per germline, CDR1 SGHDN and CDR2 FVKESK. Trimming took 3 bases from V and 11 from J, leaving 8 bases between them. The CDR3 runs 11 residues. The CDR3 nucleotides read TGTGCCAGCAGCCACGGGGGCCAGCAGTTCTTC. Amino acids: CASSHGGQQFF.

This clonotype was recorded at least ten times. The chain joins TRBV5-6 to TRBJ2-7, with TRBD1 identical over 7 bases. CDR3 size: 12 residues. The germline V gene encodes CDR1 SGHDT and CDR2 YYEEEE. V lost 4 bases, J lost 6 bases, and 4 bases stayed unmatched. The CDR3 DNA reads TGTGCCAGCAGCACGACAGGGAGCGAGCAGTACTTC. Encoded protein: CASSTTGSEQYF.

This clonotype has a count of ten or more. The chain couples TRBV11-2 to TRBJ2-7; 12 bases align to TRBD2. CDR1 and CDR2 from the germline V gene are SGHAT and FQNNGV. Germline trimming cut 3 bases from V and 7 bases from J; bases unmatched to any gene: 1. The CDR3 loop spans 13 amino acids. The CDR3 here is CASSLTSGREQYF. The CDR3 bases are TGTGCCAGCAGCTTGACTAGCGGGAGAGAGCAGTACTTC.

The chain carries TRBV28 and TRBJ1-2; a possible D gene is TRBD1 (5 bases). The V end lost 0 bases, the J end lost 5 bases, and 10 bases lay between the germline ends. CDR1 is MDHEN, CDR2 SYDVKM, per germline. The CDR3 extends over 14 amino acids. This chain's CDR3 is CASSLWADTYGYTF. DNA for the CDR3: TGTGCCAGCAGTTTATGGGCGGACACATATGGCTACACCTTC.

Only a few counts were recorded for this clonotype. The genes are TRBV6-1 and TRBJ2-7; 9 bases are a match to TRBD1. V shed 6 bases and J 2 bases; nucleotides not matched to a gene: 11. This CDR3 region has 16 residues. The V gene's germline CDR1 is MNHNS and CDR2 SASEGT. Here the CDR3 reads CASSVGTGYIPYEQYF. In DNA form, the CDR3 reads TGTGCCAGCAGCGTCGGGACAGGGTATATCCCCTACGAGCAGTACTTC.

The V and J genes are TRBV12-5 and TRBJ2-1, with 13 positions matching TRBD2. The V gene's germline CDR1 is LGHNT and CDR2 FRNRAP. The J segment lost 8 bases and the V segment lost 0 bases, leaving 1 base of the junction unmatched. There are 15 residues in the CDR3. Written as DNA, the CDR3 is TGTGCTAGTGGTTTGGTACTAGCGGGAGGGCATGAGCAGTTCTTC. Translating it yields CASGLVLAGGHEQFF. The complete variable domain, with remaining parts taken from reference TRBV12-5 and TRBJ2-1, reads DARVTQTPRHKVTEMGQEVTMRCQPILGHNTVFWYRQTMMQGLELLAYFRNRAPLDDSGMPKDRFSAEMPDATLATLKIQPSEPRDSAVYFCASGLVLAGGHEQFFGPGTRLTVL.

The J gene is TRBJ2-1, the V gene TRBV24-1; 7 positions agree with TRBD2. The germline CDR1 and CDR2 sequences are KGHDR and SFDVKD. The CDR3 has 13 residues. V dropped 9 bases and J dropped 3; count of bases not matched to a gene: 4. The CDR3 bases are TGTGCCACCGGCGGGGAGGGCTACAATGAGCAGTTCTTC. Amino acid sequence: CATGGEGYNEQFF.

This clonotype has just a few counts. The J gene is TRBJ1-1, the V gene TRBV10-3, with a weak D call TRBD1 (6 bases). Trimming took off 4 bases at V and 2 bases at J, with 14 bases between the two ends. This CDR3 spans 15 amino acids. The germline gives CDR1 ENHRY, CDR2 SYGVKD. The DNA of the CDR3 is TGTGCCATCAGTGCACACGGGACACTAAACACTGAAGCTTTCTTT. Residues: CAISAHGTLNTEAFF.

This chain joins TRBV24-1 and TRBJ2-1; D possibly corresponds to TRBD1 (6 bases). The V gene's germline CDR1 is KGHDR and CDR2 SFDVKD. The CDR3 is made up of 13 amino acids. V lost 5 bases, J lost 4 bases, and 8 bases lay in between. CDR3 loop: CATSVDSYNEQFF. The CDR3 DNA is TGTGCCACCAGTGTGGACAGTTACAATGAGCAGTTCTTC.

V is TRBV12-3 or TRBV12-4 and J is TRBJ2-5; 9 bases are a match to TRBD1. J lost 6 bases, V lost 4 bases, and 12 bases had no gene match. The CDR3 has 16 amino acids. The CDR3 sequence is CASSSPGQGLRKTQYF. CDR3 nucleotide sequence: TGTGCCAGCAGTTCTCCGGGACAGGGACTTCGCAAGACCCAGTACTTC.

This chain joins TRBV7-9 and TRBJ2-5; weak D call: TRBD2 (5 bases). The CDR3 loop spans 19 amino acids. Germline V gene lookup returns CDR1 SEHNR and CDR2 FQNEAQ (reference sequence). Deletions cut 8 bases from V and 2 bases from J, with 30 bases between. As DNA, the CDR3 is TGTGCCAGCTCACCACCGAGAGGGCCGATCGGGCCCCGACAAGAGACCCAGTACTTC. It is translated as CASSPPRGPIGPRQETQYF.

In its sample, this clonotype was seen many times. In DNA, the CDR3 is TGTGCCAGCAGCACGTCCTGGACAGGGTTGGGAGCGGAGACCCAGTACTTC. This translates into CASSTSWTGLGAETQYF. The chain carries TRBV13 and TRBJ2-5; TRBD1 matches 8 bases. CDR1 and CDR2 from the germline V gene are PRHDT and FYEKMQ (reference sequence). CDR3 length: 17 residues. After removal of 5 bases from V and 5 bases from J, the junction contained 16 bases not matched to a gene.

This clonotype was detected ten times or more. This chain uses TRBV7-2 with TRBJ1-2; D remains ambiguous. The germline CDR1 and CDR2 sequences are SGHTA and FQGNSA. V was pared by 2 bases and J by 5 bases, with 15 bases between. CDR3 size: 15 residues. In DNA, the CDR3 is TGTGCCAGCAGCTTAAGTAGGTGGTCGGATTATGGCTACACCTTC. Its protein is CASSLSRWSDYGYTF.

There are many counts of this clonotype. This rearrangement joins TRBV5-1 to TRBJ2-4, with D unresolved. Germline CDR1 SGHRS, CDR2 YFSETQ. CDR3 size: 13 residues. Trimming pared 1 base from V and 7 bases from J, leaving 9 bases between. The DNA for the CDR3 is TGCGCCAGCAGCTTGACAGCTTCCAACATTCAGTACTTC. This translates into CASSLTASNIQYF.

This clonotype was observed at least ten times. The V gene is TRBV5-1, the J gene TRBJ2-1; 12 nucleotides align to TRBD2. The CDR3 consists of 15 residues. V was clipped by 4 bases and J by 8 bases; unmatched bases: 7. Germline V gives CDR1 SGHRS, CDR2 YFSETQ. CDR3 coding DNA: TGCGCCAGCAGCCAGACTAGCGGGAGTGTAGATGAGCAGTTCTTC. Translated: CASSQTSGSVDEQFF.

This clonotype has at least ten counts. This chain connects TRBV20-1 to TRBJ1-1; no clear D. Germline lookup yields CDR1 DFQATT and CDR2 SNEGSKA (reference sequence). The V and J ends lost 3 bases and 1 base respectively, with 12 bases between them. The CDR3 loop spans 14 amino acids. The CDR3 DNA reads as TGCAGTGCTAGTACCCGACGGAGGAACACTGAAGCTTTCTTT. Encoded protein: CSASTRRRNTEAFF.